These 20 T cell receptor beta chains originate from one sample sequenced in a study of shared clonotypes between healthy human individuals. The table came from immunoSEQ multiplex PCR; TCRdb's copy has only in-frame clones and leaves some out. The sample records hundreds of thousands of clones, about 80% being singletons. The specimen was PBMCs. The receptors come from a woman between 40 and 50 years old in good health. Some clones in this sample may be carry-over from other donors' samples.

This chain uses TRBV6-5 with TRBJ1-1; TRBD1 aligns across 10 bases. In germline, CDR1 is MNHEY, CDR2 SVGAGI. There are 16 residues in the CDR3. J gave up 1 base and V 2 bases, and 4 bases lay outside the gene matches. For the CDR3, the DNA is TGTGCCAGCAGTTACGCCCGGACAGGGGGGAACACTGAAGCTTTCTTT. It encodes CASSYARTGGNTEAFF.

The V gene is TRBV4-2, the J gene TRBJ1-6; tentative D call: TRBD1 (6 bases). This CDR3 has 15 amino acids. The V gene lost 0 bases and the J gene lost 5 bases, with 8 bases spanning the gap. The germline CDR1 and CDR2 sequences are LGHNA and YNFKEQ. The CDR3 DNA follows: TGTGCCAGCAGCCAAGAGGCAGGGGATAATTCACCCCTCCACTTT. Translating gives CASSQEAGDNSPLHF.

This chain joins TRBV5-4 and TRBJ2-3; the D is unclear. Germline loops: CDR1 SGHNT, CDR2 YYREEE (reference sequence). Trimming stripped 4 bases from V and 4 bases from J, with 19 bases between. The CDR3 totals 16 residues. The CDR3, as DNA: TGTGCCAGCAGCCTTGACCGACTCATGGGCCCAGATACGCAGTATTTT. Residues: CASSLDRLMGPDTQYF.

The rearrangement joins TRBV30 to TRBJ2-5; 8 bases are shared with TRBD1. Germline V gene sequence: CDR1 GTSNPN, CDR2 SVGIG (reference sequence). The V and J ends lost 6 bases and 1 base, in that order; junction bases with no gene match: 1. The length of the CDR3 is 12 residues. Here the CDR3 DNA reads TGTGCCTGCGACAGGGGCCAAGAGACCCAGTACTTC. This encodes CACDRGQETQYF.

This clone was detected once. The CDR3 region is CASSPRDGGEQYF. The CDR3 region has the DNA TGTGCCAGCAGCCCCAGGGATGGGGGGGAGCAGTACTTC. The chain is built from TRBV9 and TRBJ2-7; D might be TRBD2 (6 bases). The CDR3 consists of 13 residues. Trimming shortened V by 4 bases and J by 7 bases, and 15 bases separated the two germline ends. The germline V gene has CDR1 SGDLS and CDR2 YYNGEE.

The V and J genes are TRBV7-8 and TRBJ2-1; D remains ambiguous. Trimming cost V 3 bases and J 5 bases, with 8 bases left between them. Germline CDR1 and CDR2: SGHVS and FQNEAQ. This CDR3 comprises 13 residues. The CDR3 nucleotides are TGTGCCAGCAGCTTGAATTCCAACAATGAGCAGTTCTTC. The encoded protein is CASSLNSNNEQFF.

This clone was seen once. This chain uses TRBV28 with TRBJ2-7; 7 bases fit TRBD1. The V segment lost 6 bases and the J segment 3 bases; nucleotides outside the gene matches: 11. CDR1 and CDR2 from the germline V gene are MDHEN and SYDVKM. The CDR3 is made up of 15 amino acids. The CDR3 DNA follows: TGTGCCAGCAGCCTAGGGGGCCCAACCCGCTACGAGCAGTACTTC. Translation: CASSLGGPTRYEQYF.

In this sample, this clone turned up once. The CDR3 sequence: CASSPTNNEQFF. The CDR3 coding sequence is TGTGCCAGCAGCCCGACTAACAATGAGCAGTTCTTC. The chain carries TRBV14 and TRBJ2-1, with D perhaps TRBD2 (5 bases). This CDR3 comprises 12 residues. The germline V and J ends were trimmed by 4 bases and 5 bases, with 6 bases remaining between them. Looked up from germline, CDR1 is SGHDN and CDR2 is FVKESK.

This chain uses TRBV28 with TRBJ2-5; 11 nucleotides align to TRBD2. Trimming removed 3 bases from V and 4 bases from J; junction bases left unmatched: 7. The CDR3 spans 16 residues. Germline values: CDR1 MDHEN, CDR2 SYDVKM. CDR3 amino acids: CASSFGPSGRRETQYF. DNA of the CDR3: TGTGCCAGCAGTTTCGGGCCTAGCGGGAGGAGAGAGACCCAGTACTTC.

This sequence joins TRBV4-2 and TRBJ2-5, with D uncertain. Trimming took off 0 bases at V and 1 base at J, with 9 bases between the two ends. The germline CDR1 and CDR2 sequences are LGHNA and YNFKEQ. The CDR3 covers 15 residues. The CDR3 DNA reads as TGTGCCAGCAGCCAAGAGAACAGAGGCCAAGAGACCCAGTACTTC. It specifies CASSQENRGQETQYF.

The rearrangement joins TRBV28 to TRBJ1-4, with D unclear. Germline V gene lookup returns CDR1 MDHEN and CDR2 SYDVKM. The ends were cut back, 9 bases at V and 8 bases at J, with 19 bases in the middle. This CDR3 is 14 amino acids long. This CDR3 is CASTPSGFGEKLFF. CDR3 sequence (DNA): TGTGCCAGTACCCCCAGCGGGTTCGGGGAAAAACTGTTTTTT.

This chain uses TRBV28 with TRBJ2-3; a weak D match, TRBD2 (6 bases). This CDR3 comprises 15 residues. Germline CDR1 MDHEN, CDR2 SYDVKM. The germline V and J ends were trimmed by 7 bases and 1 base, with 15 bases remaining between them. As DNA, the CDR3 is TGTGCCAGCAACCCAAGGGGACTGGGCACAGATACGCAGTATTTT. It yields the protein CASNPRGLGTDTQYF. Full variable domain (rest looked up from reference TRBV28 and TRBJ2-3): DVKVTQSSRYLVKRTGEKVFLECVQDMDHENMFWYRQDPGLGLRLIYFSYDVKMKEKGDIPEGYSVSREKKERFSLILESASTNQTSMYLCASNPRGLGTDTQYFGPGTRLTVL.

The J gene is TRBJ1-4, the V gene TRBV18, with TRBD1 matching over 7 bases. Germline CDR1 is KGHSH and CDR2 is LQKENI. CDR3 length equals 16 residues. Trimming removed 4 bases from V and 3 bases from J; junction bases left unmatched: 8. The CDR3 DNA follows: TGTGCCAGCTCACTTGACCCGGGACAGCCTAATGAAAAACTGTTTTTT. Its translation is CASSLDPGQPNEKLFF.

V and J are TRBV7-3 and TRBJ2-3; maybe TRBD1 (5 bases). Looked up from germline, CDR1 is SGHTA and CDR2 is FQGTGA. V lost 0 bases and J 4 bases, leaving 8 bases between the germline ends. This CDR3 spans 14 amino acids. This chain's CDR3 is CASSLTREADTQYF. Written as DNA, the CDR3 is TGTGCCAGCAGCTTAACCAGGGAAGCAGATACGCAGTATTTT.

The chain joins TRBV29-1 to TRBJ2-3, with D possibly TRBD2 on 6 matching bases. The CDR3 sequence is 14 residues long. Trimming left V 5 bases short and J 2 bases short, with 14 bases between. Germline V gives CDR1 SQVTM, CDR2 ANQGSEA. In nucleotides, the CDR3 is TGCAGCGTTTTAGGGAGGAGATCCACAGATACGCAGTATTTT. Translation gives CSVLGRRSTDTQYF.

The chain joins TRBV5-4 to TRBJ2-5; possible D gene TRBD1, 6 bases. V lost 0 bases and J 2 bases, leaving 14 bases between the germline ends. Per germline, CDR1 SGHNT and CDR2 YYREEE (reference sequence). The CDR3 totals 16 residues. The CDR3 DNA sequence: TGTGCCAGCAGCTTGGTCCAGGGGTCTGGGCAAGAGACCCAGTACTTC. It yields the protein CASSLVQGSGQETQYF.

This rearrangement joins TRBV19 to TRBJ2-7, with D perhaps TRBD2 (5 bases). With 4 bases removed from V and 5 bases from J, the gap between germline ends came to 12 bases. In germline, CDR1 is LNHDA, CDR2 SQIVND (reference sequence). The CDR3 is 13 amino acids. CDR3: CASSNRDLDEQYF. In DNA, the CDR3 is TGTGCCAGTAGTAACCGGGATCTGGACGAGCAGTACTTC.

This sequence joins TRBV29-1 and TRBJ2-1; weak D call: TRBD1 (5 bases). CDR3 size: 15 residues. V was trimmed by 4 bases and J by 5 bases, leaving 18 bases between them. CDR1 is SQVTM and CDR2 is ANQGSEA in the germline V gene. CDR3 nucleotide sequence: TGCAGCGTTGCTCTCAAGCAGGGTGCGGACAATGAGCAGTTCTTC. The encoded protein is CSVALKQGADNEQFF.

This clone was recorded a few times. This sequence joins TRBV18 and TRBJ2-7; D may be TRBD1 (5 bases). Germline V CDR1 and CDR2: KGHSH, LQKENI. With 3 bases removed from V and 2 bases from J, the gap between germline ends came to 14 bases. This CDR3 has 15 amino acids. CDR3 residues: CASSPSTGEAYEQYF. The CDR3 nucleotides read TGTGCCAGCTCACCTAGTACAGGTGAGGCCTACGAGCAGTACTTC.

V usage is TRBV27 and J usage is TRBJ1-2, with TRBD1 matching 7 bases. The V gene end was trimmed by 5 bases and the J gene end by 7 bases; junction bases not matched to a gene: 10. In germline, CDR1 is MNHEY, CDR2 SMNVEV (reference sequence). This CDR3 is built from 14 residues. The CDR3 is CASSLQQGKFGYTF. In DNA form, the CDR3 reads TGTGCCAGCAGTCTCCAACAGGGGAAGTTTGGCTACACCTTC.